A single sample is the source of the 23 T cell receptor beta chains below, sequenced in a study of beta chain features in type 1 diabetes. The isolated RNA, all of it, was reverse transcribed, so expressed TCRB transcripts were what got sequenced. TCRdb keeps only in-frame clones here, not all; method: immunoSEQ multiplex PCR. The table includes about 470,000 clones, about 32% detected once. Material for sequencing was naive CD4+ T cells from blood. The receptor source for this set is a man between 18 and 35 years old in good health.

This clone was seen a handful of times. The chain joins TRBV18 to TRBJ2-5; no clear D. The germline V gene encodes CDR1 KGHSH and CDR2 LQKENI. The V and J ends lost 1 base and 4 bases respectively, with 10 bases between them. The CDR3 is 14 residues long. Written as DNA, the CDR3 is TGTGCCAGCTCACCACTGACGTCCAGAGAGACCCAGTACTTC. This encodes CASSPLTSRETQYF.

The V call is TRBV5-1, the J call TRBJ2-7; 11 bases are a match to TRBD2. CDR1 and CDR2 from the germline V gene are SGHRS and YFSETQ. V lost 1 base, J lost 6 bases, and 15 bases stayed unmatched. This CDR3 is 18 amino acids long. The CDR3 bases are TGCGCCAGCAGCTTGACACCGGGACTAGCGGCTTTCGAAAGCGAGCAGTACTTC. Its protein product is CASSLTPGLAAFESEQYF.

The chain uses TRBV19 and TRBJ2-7, with 13 bases aligning to TRBD2. CDR1 is LNHDA, CDR2 SQIVND, per germline (reference sequence). The CDR3 sequence is 14 residues long. V shed 5 bases and J 6 bases; nucleotides not matched to a gene: 4. CDR3 nucleotides: TGTGCCAGTAGTCCCGGGACTAGCGGGATCGAGCAGTACTTC. Encoded protein: CASSPGTSGIEQYF.

The chain combines TRBV7-2 with TRBJ2-1; D ambiguous. Germline V lookup: CDR1 SGHTA, CDR2 FQGNSA. This CDR3 spans 15 amino acids. The V end lost 5 bases, the J end lost 0 bases, and 11 bases lay between the germline ends. CDR3 protein: CASSLRDSSYNEQFF. For the CDR3, the DNA is TGTGCCAGCAGCCTTCGAGATAGCTCCTACAATGAGCAGTTCTTC.

J is TRBJ2-1 and V is TRBV6-1, with TRBD2 matching over 11 bases. Germline V gives CDR1 MNHNS, CDR2 SASEGT. The ends lost 9 bases at V and 4 bases at J; junction bases unmatched: 8. The CDR3 spans 15 residues. The CDR3: CASTTGTSGYNEQFF. Here the CDR3 DNA reads TGTGCCAGTACTACCGGGACTAGCGGATACAATGAGCAGTTCTTC.

This sequence joins TRBV30 and TRBJ2-7, with TRBD2 matching 7 bases. Germline loops: CDR1 GTSNPN, CDR2 SVGIG (reference sequence). V trimming: 8 bases; J trimming: 2 bases; junction bases outside the gene matches: 9. The CDR3 is 13 residues long. CDR3 DNA sequence: TGTGCCCGGGACGGGGGGACTACCTACGAGCAGTACTTC. Protein: CARDGGTTYEQYF.

V is TRBV7-2 and J is TRBJ1-2; D remains unclear. Looked up from germline, CDR1 is SGHTA and CDR2 is FQGNSA. CDR3 length equals 13 residues. V lost 4 bases and J lost 4, with 10 bases in between. In nucleotides, the CDR3 is TGTGCCAGCAGCTCCTGGACGGCCTATGGCTACACCTTC. Translated: CASSSWTAYGYTF.

V and J are TRBV29-1 and TRBJ2-7; D unresolved. Germline V lookup: CDR1 SQVTM, CDR2 ANQGSEA. The V end lost 4 bases, the J end lost 2 bases, and 15 bases lay between the germline ends. The CDR3 spans 14 residues. The CDR3 coding sequence is TGCAGCGTTGGGGGTCAGGCCGGAACCTACGAGCAGTACTTC. It yields the protein CSVGGQAGTYEQYF.

In this sample, this clone turned up a few times. This chain joins TRBV29-1 and TRBJ2-1, with 10 bases aligning to TRBD1. The CDR3 length is 12 residues. The junction had 5 bases not matched to a gene; V was cut back by 6 bases and J by 9 bases. The V gene's germline CDR1 is SQVTM and CDR2 ANQGSEA. The CDR3 protein is CSVGQGLGEQFF. Here the CDR3 DNA reads TGCAGCGTGGGACAGGGGTTGGGTGAGCAGTTCTTC.

This clone was found a few times. The rearrangement links TRBV29-1 to TRBJ1-1; no clear D. The CDR3 runs to 13 residues. V lost 4 bases and J 0 bases, leaving 9 bases between the germline ends. Germline V gene sequence: CDR1 SQVTM, CDR2 ANQGSEA. CDR3 nucleotides: TGCAGCGTTGGTGCAGGCCTGAACACTGAAGCTTTCTTT. Amino acids: CSVGAGLNTEAFF.

The sample holds a few counts of this clone. The chain links TRBV30 to TRBJ2-1; D perhaps matches TRBD2 (5 bases). The CDR3 spans 13 residues. Trimming removed 4 bases at V and 5 bases at J, with 12 bases between. Germline V gene data show CDR1 as GTSNPN and CDR2 as SVGIG (reference sequence). The CDR3 here is CAWKKTTHNEQFF. In DNA, the CDR3 is TGTGCCTGGAAGAAGACTACGCACAATGAGCAGTTCTTC.

This chain joins TRBV29-1 and TRBJ1-1; TRBD1 matches 7 bases. The CDR3 has 17 amino acids. The J segment lost 2 bases and the V segment lost 0 bases, leaving 12 bases of the junction unmatched. Germline CDR1 is SQVTM and CDR2 is ANQGSEA. The CDR3 is CSVEEFPRGVLNTEAFF. The CDR3 DNA reads TGCAGCGTTGAAGAATTCCCCAGGGGGGTGTTAAACACTGAAGCTTTCTTT.

There are a few counts of this clone. In DNA, the CDR3 is TGCGCCAGCAGCCCACTCGTCGTGGGAGGCATACTAGCCAAAAACATTCAGTACTTC. Its protein is CASSPLVVGGILAKNIQYF. The chain employs TRBV4-1 and TRBJ2-4, with D perhaps TRBD2 (6 bases). CDR3 length: 19 residues. V was cut by 4 bases and J by 0 bases, with 22 bases left in between. CDR1 and CDR2 from the germline V gene are MGHRA and YSYEKL.

This clone was seen only a few times. The CDR3 DNA follows: TGTGCCAGCAGTGTAAGACTAGCGGGCGGGACGAAAGAGTATTTT. The encoded protein is CASSVRLAGGTKEYF. The chain employs TRBV28 and TRBJ2-3, with 10 bases lining up with TRBD2. The CDR3 loop spans 15 amino acids. Per germline, CDR1 MDHEN and CDR2 SYDVKM. The trim removed 5 bases at V and 13 bases at J, leaving 15 bases unmatched.

For the CDR3, the DNA is TGTGCCAGCAGTTTGGCGGAGAACTATGGCTACACCTTC. Translation: CASSLAENYGYTF. The chain combines TRBV6-6 with TRBJ1-2; no clear D. Germline lookup yields CDR1 MNHNY and CDR2 SVGAGI (reference sequence). V lost 4 bases, J lost 2 bases, and 8 bases lay in between. The CDR3 consists of 13 residues.

The V and J genes are TRBV6-4 and TRBJ2-2; 7 bases are shared with TRBD1. With V trimmed by 5 bases and J by 2 bases, 5 bases remained unmatched. The CDR3 covers 15 residues. Germline V CDR1 and CDR2: MRHNA, SNTAGT. CDR3: CASSKDRVNTGELFF. The CDR3 nucleotides read TGTGCCAGCAGTAAAGACAGGGTAAACACCGGGGAGCTGTTTTTT.

This chain uses TRBV19 with TRBJ2-6; the D is unclear. Trimming left V 2 bases short and J 0 bases short, with 5 bases between. Germline CDR1 is LNHDA and CDR2 is SQIVND (reference sequence). CDR3 length equals 15 residues. The CDR3 region is CASSIRRSGANVLTF. In nucleotides, the CDR3 is TGTGCCAGTAGTATACGCCGCTCTGGGGCCAACGTCCTGACTTTC.

The J gene is TRBJ2-2, the V gene TRBV9, with TRBD2 identical over 9 bases. In germline, CDR1 is SGDLS, CDR2 YYNGEE. CDR3 size: 17 residues. Germline trimming cut 3 bases from V and 0 bases from J; bases unmatched to any gene: 6. The DNA of the CDR3 is TGTGCCAGCAGCGCAAGCGGGAGGTCAGCGAACACCGGGGAGCTGTTTTTT. This translates into CASSASGRSANTGELFF.

The table lists this clone with a few counts. The chain carries TRBV28 and TRBJ2-2; D ambiguous. The CDR3 is 11 amino acids. CDR1 and CDR2 from the germline V gene are MDHEN and SYDVKM. The V end was cut by 6 bases, the J end by 7 bases, with 6 bases between. The CDR3 is CASSKYGELFF. The CDR3 coding sequence is TGTGCCAGCAGCAAGTACGGGGAGCTGTTTTTT. Complete variable domain (other parts from reference TRBV28 and TRBJ2-2): DVKVTQSSRYLVKRTGEKVFLECVQDMDHENMFWYRQDPGLGLRLIYFSYDVKMKEKGDIPEGYSVSREKKERFSLILESASTNQTSMYLCASSKYGELFFGEGSRLTVL.

The chain links TRBV4-1 to TRBJ1-5; D possibly corresponds to TRBD1 (5 bases). Between the trimmed V and J ends, which lost 3 bases and 4 bases, there was a span of 10 bases. The CDR3 has 14 residues. Germline CDR1 MGHRA, CDR2 YSYEKL. In DNA form, the CDR3 reads TGCGCCAGCAGCCACCAGGGCCGTAATCAGCCCCAGCATTTT. The encoded protein is CASSHQGRNQPQHF.

The chain is built from TRBV5-1 and TRBJ2-2, with D unresolved. The CDR3 runs 15 residues. Germline CDR1 reads SGHRS; CDR2 reads YFSETQ. V was shortened by 1 base and J by 4 bases, with 11 bases between the two germline ends. The CDR3 region has the DNA TGCGCCAGCAGCTTGCGGGTCACGGTCACCGGGGAGCTGTTTTTT. This encodes CASSLRVTVTGELFF.

The chain recombines TRBV5-1 with TRBJ2-3; D possibly matches TRBD1 or TRBD2 (5 bases each). CDR1 is SGHRS, CDR2 YFSETQ, per germline. V was cut by 7 bases and J by 6 bases, with 18 bases left in between. The CDR3 is 14 residues long. The CDR3 DNA reads as TGCGCCAGCCAAGCCGGGGCCCAAAGGGATACGCAGTATTTT. Translation: CASQAGAQRDTQYF.

This clone was seen a few times. The chain carries TRBV30 and TRBJ1-1; D unresolved. V was cut by 4 bases and J by 13 bases, with 16 bases left in between. The CDR3 contains 11 residues. Germline V lookup: CDR1 GTSNPN, CDR2 SVGIG (reference sequence). The CDR3 sequence: CAWNLKVKRFF. In nucleotides, the CDR3 is TGTGCCTGGAATTTAAAGGTGAAGCGTTTCTTT.